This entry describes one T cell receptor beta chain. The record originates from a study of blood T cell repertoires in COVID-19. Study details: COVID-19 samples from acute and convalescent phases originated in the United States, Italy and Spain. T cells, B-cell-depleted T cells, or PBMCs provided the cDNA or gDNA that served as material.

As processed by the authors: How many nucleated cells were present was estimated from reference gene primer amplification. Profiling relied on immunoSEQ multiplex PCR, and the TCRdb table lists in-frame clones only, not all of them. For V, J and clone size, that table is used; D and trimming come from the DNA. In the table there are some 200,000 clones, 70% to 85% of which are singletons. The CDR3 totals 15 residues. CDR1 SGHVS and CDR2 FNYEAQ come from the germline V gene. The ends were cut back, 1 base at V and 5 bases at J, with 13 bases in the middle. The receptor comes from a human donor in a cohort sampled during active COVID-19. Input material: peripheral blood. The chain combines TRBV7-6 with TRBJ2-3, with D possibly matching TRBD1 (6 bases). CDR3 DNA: TGTGCCAGCAGCTTAGTTCCAGGGGTGGGAGATACGCAGTATTTT. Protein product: CASSLVPGVGDTQYF.